This T cell receptor beta chain was documented in a study of breast tumors, draining lymph nodes, adjacent tissues. General study results and limits: Findings are consistent with lymph node origin and intratumoral expansion of most tumor T cells. Tumor TCR diversity was below lymph nodes but above nontumor tissue.

TCRdb re-derived calls from the multiplex PCR reads in MiXCR, one entry per CDR3 protein. The data contain around 290,000 distinct CDR3 sequences, over 30% of them seen just once; the ten biggest clones take up approximately 1%. Germline CDR1 and CDR2: GTSNPN and SVGIG (reference sequence). This CDR3 is 15 amino acids long. Trimming removed 2 bases at V and 1 base at J, with 11 bases between. Details on this clonotype: No antigen is known for it.

The lymph nodes were axillary draining lymph nodes from breast cancer patients. This receptor was taken from a female donor with breast cancer. Some clones in this sample may be carry-over from other donors' samples. V is TRBV30 and J is TRBJ2-2; weak D call: TRBD1 (6 bases). The specimen sequenced was axillary lymph node tissue. The CDR3 nucleotides are TGTGCCTGGAGTAGCTGGACAGAGAACACCGGGGAGCTGTTTTTT. Translation gives CAWSSWTENTGELFF.